This TCR beta chain appears in the sequencing data of a study of T cells in Graves' hyperthyroidism and ophthalmopathy. CDR1 and CDR2 (germline): LGHDT, YNNKEL (reference sequence). The germline V and J ends were trimmed by 4 bases and 7 bases, with 5 bases remaining between them. There are 10 residues in the CDR3. Sampled blood dates from first hyperthyroidism diagnosis, and it precedes any ophthalmopathy symptoms. Regions amplified from RNA transcripts were the TCR beta CDR3 regions. An initial round of RT-PCR targeting the TCR CDR3 relied on the HTBI primer set. TCRdb itself ran the multiplex PCR reads through MiXCR, one entry per CDR3 protein. The data show around 33,000 distinct CDR3 sequences, 49% seen once.

This rearrangement joins TRBV3-1 to TRBJ2-7; D gene ambiguous. This clonotype was sampled from a woman between 50 and 59 years old with Graves' hyperthyroidism that later progressed to Graves' ophthalmopathy. The sequenced sample was blood. CDR3 sequence: CASSPQEQYF. Written as DNA, the CDR3 is TGTGCCAGCAGCCCCCAAGAGCAGTACTTC.